Listed here are 31 T cell receptor beta chains from one sample, sequenced in a study of blood T cells in healthy people across ages. PCR was performed a second time for 7 to 11 cycles using a sample-barcoded 5' primer and a J-beta primer mix. In TCRdb, the 5' RACE reads were re-called with MiXCR into one record per CDR3 protein. The repertoire consists of approximately 960,000 distinct CDR3 sequences, with 25% to 30% occurring once and the leading ten covering 10% to 13%. These data were also reused for a study on T cells of mothers and their children.

Specimen: blood. These TCRs come from a woman aged 35 to 49 in good health.

This clonotype was recorded at least ten times. The chain has TRBV12-3 or TRBV12-4 and TRBJ2-1, with 9 bases identical to TRBD2. The CDR3 sequence is 16 residues long. V lost 7 bases to trimming and J lost 5 bases; unmatched junction nucleotides: 12. CDR3 coding DNA: TGTGCCAGCACCTCTCCTGGCGGGGGGGCGGACAATGAGCAGTTCTTC. It translates to CASTSPGGGADNEQFF.

To note about this clonotype: The junction departs from the called germline gene at one end, perhaps through a read error. For the CDR3, the DNA is TGCACCAGCAGCCAAGACAGGGGACCCTCCTACGAGCAGTACTTC. Protein product: CTSSQDRGPSYEQYF. The rearrangement joins TRBV4-3 to TRBJ2-7, with TRBD1 identical over 8 bases. Germline CDR1 is LGHNA and CDR2 is YSLEER. This CDR3 is 15 amino acids long.

This clonotype turned up a few times. Germline is not matched at one junction end, which may reflect a read error. V is TRBV7-3 and J is TRBJ2-7; 7 nucleotides match TRBD2. This CDR3 spans 15 amino acids. In germline, CDR1 is SGHTA, CDR2 FQGTGA. The CDR3 sequence is CASSLNGGGPYEQYF. CDR3 DNA sequence: TGTGCCAGTAGCTTAAACGGCGGGGGTCCCTACGAGCAGTACTTC.

This clonotype was found many times. In DNA form, the CDR3 reads TGTGCCAGCAGCCCCGGGACAGGGATACAAGAGACCCAGTACTTC. Translation: CASSPGTGIQETQYF. V is TRBV7-2 and J is TRBJ2-5, with 9 bases lining up with TRBD1. Germline V lookup: CDR1 SGHTA, CDR2 FQGNSA. The CDR3 extends over 15 amino acids. Trimming took 5 bases from V and 2 from J; bases not matched to a gene: 6.

Regarding this clonotype: A read error may explain this, as a much larger clone is one base away. The chain recombines TRBV9 with TRBJ2-1; D could derive from TRBD1 or TRBD2 (5 bases each). The CDR3 runs to 15 residues. Germline V gene sequence: CDR1 SGDLS, CDR2 YYNGEE. In DNA form, the CDR3 reads TGTGTCAGCAGCGTAGAAGCCGGGGCCACCTACGAGCAGTTCTTC. Its protein is CVSSVEAGATYEQFF.

With respect to this clonotype: Just one base apart from a much larger clone, this may be a read error. The chain has TRBV20-1 and TRBJ1-2, with D tentatively TRBD1 (5 bases). Germline values: CDR1 DFQATT, CDR2 SNEGSKA (reference sequence). The CDR3 loop spans 13 amino acids. The V gene lost 6 bases and the J gene lost 6 bases, with 17 bases spanning the gap. The CDR3 region has the DNA TGCAGTGCAAAGAGGGACGGGGATCATGGCTACACCTTC. As protein: CSAKRDGDHGYTF.

This clonotype has a count of ten or more. The chain links TRBV5-1 to TRBJ2-7, with 9 bases fitting TRBD1. Germline V gives CDR1 SGHRS, CDR2 YFSETQ. V lost 0 bases to trimming and J lost 3 bases; unmatched junction nucleotides: 7. This CDR3 is 16 amino acids long. Here the CDR3 reads CASSLGPGQGSYEQYF. In DNA, the CDR3 is TGCGCCAGCAGCTTGGGGCCGGGACAGGGTAGCTACGAGCAGTACTTC.

This clonotype came up many times. The V and J genes are TRBV7-2 and TRBJ2-3; perhaps TRBD1 as D (6 bases). The length of the CDR3 is 15 residues. Germline CDR1 and CDR2: SGHTA and FQGNSA. V gave up 5 bases and J gave up 2 bases, with 14 bases separating them. DNA for the CDR3: TGTGCCAGCAGCAGACCCGGGACACTCACAGATACGCAGTATTTT. Its translation: CASSRPGTLTDTQYF.

Many counts were recorded for this clonotype. The rearrangement joins TRBV20-1 to TRBJ2-7; 12 nucleotides line up with TRBD2. This CDR3 comprises 17 residues. The germline gives CDR1 DFQATT, CDR2 SNEGSKA (reference sequence). Unmatched junction bases numbered 11, after V lost 3 bases and J lost 2 bases. The CDR3 here is CSASGRLAGAATYEQYF. The CDR3 DNA reads as TGCAGTGCTAGTGGTCGACTAGCGGGGGCCGCCACCTACGAGCAGTACTTC.

The chain uses TRBV12-3 or TRBV12-4 and TRBJ1-1; 7 bases match TRBD1. The CDR3 loop spans 15 amino acids. V was pared by 1 base and J by 1 base, with 3 bases of the junction left unmatched. CDR3 sequence reads: CASSLGGTENTEAFF. The CDR3 DNA reads as TGTGCCAGCAGTTTAGGCGGGACAGAGAACACTGAAGCTTTCTTT.

The rearrangement joins TRBV12-3 or TRBV12-4 to TRBJ1-2, with D possibly matching TRBD1 (5 bases). Trimming removed 6 bases from V and 8 bases from J, with 16 bases in between. CDR3 size: 13 residues. The CDR3 loop reads CASSPGGVGGYTF. The CDR3, as DNA: TGTGCCAGCAGCCCCGGGGGGGTCGGAGGCTACACCTTC.

This clonotype was counted many times. This chain connects TRBV14 to TRBJ1-2; no definite D call. The CDR3 has 13 residues. V was cut by 0 bases and J by 3 bases, with 5 bases left in between. Germline V lookup: CDR1 SGHDN, CDR2 FVKESK. DNA for the CDR3: TGTGCCAGCAGCCAAGAGACGGACTATGGCTACACCTTC. The encoded protein is CASSQETDYGYTF.

This clonotype was seen repeatedly, ten times or more. The rearrangement links TRBV12-3 or TRBV12-4 to TRBJ2-1; the match to TRBD2 covers 7 bases. The CDR3 spans 15 residues. The J segment lost 8 bases and the V segment lost 6 bases, leaving 13 bases of the junction unmatched. The CDR3 protein is CASSSRGEVFDEQFF. The DNA for the CDR3 is TGTGCCAGCAGCTCCCGGGGGGAGGTATTCGATGAGCAGTTCTTC.

V gene TRBV18 combines with J gene TRBJ2-7; D ambiguous. The germline CDR1 and CDR2 sequences are KGHSH and LQKENI. V lost 3 bases and J lost 3, with 9 bases in between. This CDR3 is 13 amino acids long. The CDR3 loop reads CASSPAIDYEQYF. In DNA, the CDR3 is TGTGCCAGCTCACCGGCCATCGACTACGAGCAGTACTTC.

The table lists this clonotype with many counts. The V and J genes are TRBV3-1 and TRBJ1-2, with D possibly TRBD1 on 5 matching bases. The CDR3 covers 15 residues. CDR1 and CDR2 (germline): LGHDT, YNNKEL (reference sequence). Trimming removed 0 bases at V and 7 bases at J, with 15 bases between. Written as DNA, the CDR3 is TGTGCCAGCAGCCAAGATTTCCAGGGAAGGGGTGGCTACACCTTC. As protein: CASSQDFQGRGGYTF.

This clonotype was found many times. The chain uses TRBV28 and TRBJ2-7; TRBD1 matches 9 bases. J was trimmed by 2 bases and V by 2 bases; bases with no gene match: 4. This CDR3 has 15 residues. Per germline, CDR1 MDHEN and CDR2 SYDVKM. CDR3 sequence: CASSLGQGITYEQYF. The CDR3, as DNA: TGTGCCAGCAGTTTAGGACAGGGGATTACCTACGAGCAGTACTTC.

The chain recombines TRBV11-2 with TRBJ1-2, with unresolved D. The CDR3 sequence is 13 residues long. The germline gives CDR1 SGHAT, CDR2 FQNNGV. Trimming cost V 10 bases and J 3 bases, with 15 bases left between them. Here the CDR3 DNA reads TGTGCCACCCGAAGAGGCCCCGACTATGGCTACACCTTC. It codes for CATRRGPDYGYTF.

This rearrangement joins TRBV6-2 or TRBV6-3 to TRBJ2-3, with D possibly matching TRBD1 (6 bases). The CDR3 is made up of 14 amino acids. The V gene lost 1 base and the J gene lost 7 bases, with 12 bases spanning the gap. Germline V gene sequence: CDR1 MNHEY, CDR2 SVGEGT. As DNA, the CDR3 is TGTGCCAGCAGTTACTATTTACAGGGCTATACGCAGTATTTT. Protein: CASSYYLQGYTQYF.

The chain has TRBV4-1 and TRBJ2-3; 10 bases are shared with TRBD2. J was trimmed by 6 bases and V by 4 bases; bases with no gene match: 10. CDR3 length: 16 residues. In germline, CDR1 is MGHRA, CDR2 YSYEKL. Here the CDR3 DNA reads TGCGCCAGCAGCCCGCGCCAGCGGGGGGGCAGGGATACGCAGTATTTT. It specifies CASSPRQRGGRDTQYF.

This clonotype was seen ten or more times. The chain carries TRBV27 and TRBJ2-5, with 8 bases identical to TRBD1. The germline V gene has CDR1 MNHEY and CDR2 SMNVEV (reference sequence). J lost 1 base, V lost 6 bases, and 7 bases had no gene match. The length of the CDR3 is 15 residues. CDR3 nucleotide sequence: TGTGCCAGCAGCAGGACAGGGTTCATCCAAGAGACCCAGTACTTC. It translates to CASSRTGFIQETQYF.

V gene TRBV7-6 combines with J gene TRBJ2-3; the D call may be TRBD1 or TRBD2 (5 bases each). The CDR3 sequence is 14 residues long. Germline lookup yields CDR1 SGHVS and CDR2 FNYEAQ. Between the trimmed V and J ends, which lost 1 base and 6 bases, there was a span of 11 bases. CDR3 sequence reads: CASSLDEGQDTQYF. CDR3 coding DNA: TGTGCCAGCAGCTTAGATGAGGGGCAGGATACGCAGTATTTT.

The CDR3 nucleotides are TGCAGTGCTAGATCGGGGGGCGACAATAATTCACCCCTCCACTTT. It codes for CSARSGGDNNSPLHF. The rearrangement links TRBV20-1 to TRBJ1-6; maybe TRBD1 (6 bases). The V gene's germline CDR1 is DFQATT and CDR2 SNEGSKA (reference sequence). CDR3 length equals 15 residues. The V and J ends lost 2 bases and 5 bases respectively, with 13 bases between them.

This clonotype was observed many times. The chain employs TRBV4-3 and TRBJ1-2, with D unclear. Germline loops: CDR1 LGHNA, CDR2 YSLEER. The CDR3 extends over 14 amino acids. Trimming took off 0 bases at V and 2 bases at J, with 7 bases between the two ends. The CDR3 region is CASSQDVSNYGYTF. In DNA, the CDR3 is TGCGCCAGCAGCCAAGATGTCAGCAACTATGGCTACACCTTC.

The chain couples TRBV7-9 to TRBJ1-2, with 7 positions matching TRBD1. The CDR3 consists of 15 residues. V trimming: 5 bases; J trimming: 7 bases; junction bases outside the gene matches: 13. Germline V gene data show CDR1 as SEHNR and CDR2 as FQNEAQ (reference sequence). The CDR3 bases are TGTGCCAGCAGCGCGGGGGACAGAAGAACTATTGGCTACACCTTC. Translation gives CASSAGDRRTIGYTF.

This rearrangement joins TRBV20-1 to TRBJ1-1; D not resolved. Germline V gene lookup returns CDR1 DFQATT and CDR2 SNEGSKA (reference sequence). This CDR3 is 12 amino acids long. Trimming cost V 5 bases and J 1 base, with 8 bases left between them. The CDR3 loop is CSALDPNTEAFF. CDR3 coding DNA: TGCAGTGCTCTGGATCCGAACACTGAAGCTTTCTTT.

The V and J genes are TRBV7-3 and TRBJ2-1; 10 bases map to TRBD2. This CDR3 region has 15 residues. V shed 5 bases, J shed 7 bases, and the junction held 8 bases outside the gene matches. Germline V gene data show CDR1 as SGHTA and CDR2 as FQGTGA. CDR3 sequence reads: CASSPERGGQNEQFF. In nucleotides, the CDR3 is TGTGCCAGCAGCCCCGAGCGGGGGGGCCAGAATGAGCAGTTCTTC.

This clonotype came up many times. V gene TRBV7-9 combines with J gene TRBJ2-7, with no clear D. Germline loops: CDR1 SEHNR, CDR2 FQNEAQ (reference sequence). Trimming stripped 4 bases from V and 2 bases from J, with 15 bases between. This CDR3 region has 15 residues. CDR3 bases: TGTGCCAGCAGCTCAGACTCTACTCAAGCCTACGAGCAGTACTTC. Protein sequence: CASSSDSTQAYEQYF. The full variable domain, its missing parts supplied by reference TRBV7-9 and TRBJ2-7, is DTGVSQNPRHKITKRGQNVTFRCDPISEHNRLYWYRQTLGQGPEFLTYFQNEAQLEKSRLLSDRFSAERPKGSFSTLEIQRTEQGDSAMYLCASSSDSTQAYEQYFGPGTRLTVT.

On this clonotype itself: With a much larger clone just one base away, this may be a read error. The chain couples TRBV5-1 to TRBJ2-4; the D is unclear. CDR3 length: 16 residues. Germline V gives CDR1 SGHRS, CDR2 YFSETQ. V gave up 4 bases and J gave up 3 bases, with 17 bases separating them. The CDR3 region is CASSITSQRSKNIQYF. CDR3 sequence (DNA): TGCGCCAGCAGCATTACTTCTCAGAGGAGCAAAAACATTCAGTACTTC. Complete variable domain (other parts from reference TRBV5-1 and TRBJ2-4): KAGVTQTPRYLIKTRGQQVTLSCSPISGHRSVSWYQQTPGQGLQFLFEYFSETQRNKGNFPGRFSGRQFSNSRSEMNVSTLELGDSALYLCASSITSQRSKNIQYFGAGTRLSVL.

This clonotype has at least ten counts. The chain employs TRBV11-2 and TRBJ2-1; D perhaps matches TRBD1 (7 bases). The CDR3 is 16 amino acids. CDR1 and CDR2 (germline): SGHAT, FQNNGV. Between the trimmed V and J ends, which lost 1 base and 8 bases, there was a span of 18 bases. CDR3 sequence (DNA): TGTGCCAGCAGCTTAGTAGAGGCAGGGGGACTGGATGAGCAGTTCTTC. It encodes CASSLVEAGGLDEQFF.

The chain has TRBV12-3 or TRBV12-4 and TRBJ1-5; 8 bases are a match to TRBD1. With 6 bases clipped from V and 4 bases from J, the junction kept 8 bases outside the gene matches. There are 15 residues in the CDR3. CDR3 nucleotides: TGTGCCAGCAGAGGGGGGACAGGAGGAAATCAGCCCCAGCATTTT. Protein sequence: CASRGGTGGNQPQHF.

There are many counts of this clonotype. The chain joins TRBV27 to TRBJ2-5, with D maybe TRBD2 (5 bases). V was cut by 0 bases and J by 5 bases, with 22 bases left in between. Germline loops: CDR1 MNHEY, CDR2 SMNVEV (reference sequence). The CDR3 extends over 18 amino acids. CDR3 coding DNA: TGTGCCAGCAGTTTATCTTTCCGGGGTATCTCACGGCGGGAGACCCAGTACTTC. Translating gives CASSLSFRGISRRETQYF.